This passage covers 13 T cell receptor beta chains from one sample sequenced in a study of blood T cell repertoires in COVID-19. The repertoire was sequenced with immunoSEQ multiplex PCR; TCRdb's copy has only in-frame clones and lacks some. Found here are some 110,000 clones, around four fifths of them singletons; the top ten hold approximately 2.1%. Sequenced sample: peripheral blood. These receptor sequences come from a man aged 25 to 40 with acute or convalescent COVID-19.

The chain is built from TRBV9 and TRBJ2-2, with D possibly matching TRBD2 (5 bases). V lost 4 bases and J lost 9, with 22 bases in between. Per the germline V gene, CDR1 is SGDLS and CDR2 is YYNGEE. CDR3 length equals 16 residues. The CDR3: CASSTPRVAEDRELFF. CDR3 DNA sequence: TGTGCCAGCAGCACCCCTCGAGTTGCGGAGGACCGGGAGCTGTTTTTT.

The genes are TRBV5-5 and TRBJ1-1; D is uncertain. V was clipped by 5 bases and J by 5 bases, with 7 bases between them. Germline values: CDR1 SGHKS, CDR2 YYEKEE (reference sequence). The CDR3 runs 11 residues. The CDR3 DNA reads TGTGCCAGCAGTCGAGTAACTGAAGCTTTCTTT. It yields the protein CASSRVTEAFF.

The rearrangement joins TRBV2 to TRBJ2-5, with 9 bases lining up with TRBD2. Per the germline V gene, CDR1 is SNHLY and CDR2 is FYNNEI. With V trimmed by 1 base and J by 1 base, 7 bases remained unmatched. The CDR3 totals 17 residues. The CDR3 loop reads CASSEVLAGRGQETQYF. CDR3 bases: TGTGCCAGCAGTGAAGTGCTAGCGGGGAGAGGCCAAGAGACCCAGTACTTC.

This clone occurred once. This rearrangement joins TRBV12-5 to TRBJ2-1; 11 bases fit TRBD2. CDR3 size: 16 residues. CDR1 LGHNT and CDR2 FRNRAP come from the germline V gene. V shed 0 bases, J shed 8 bases, and the junction held 6 bases outside the gene matches. The CDR3 DNA sequence: TGTGCTAGTGGTTTGGTACGGCTAGCGGGGGGCTATGAGCAGTTCTTC. Translated: CASGLVRLAGGYEQFF.

This clone came up once. A read error is possible here, since a much larger clone lies one base away. The gene calls are TRBV12-3 or TRBV12-4 and TRBJ1-2; 7 bases match TRBD1. V was clipped by 3 bases and J by 4 bases; unmatched bases: 2. This CDR3 is built from 13 residues. CDR3 sequence reads: CASSLQGGYGYTF. CDR3 coding DNA: TGTGCCAGCAGTTTGCAGGGGGGCTATGGCTACACCTTC.

The table lists this clone with a count of one. V gene TRBV5-1 combines with J gene TRBJ1-6; 8 nucleotides match TRBD1. Trimming cost V 2 bases and J 8 bases; bases outside gene matches: 9. Germline CDR1 reads SGHRS; CDR2 reads YFSETQ. This CDR3 region has 16 residues. This chain's CDR3 is CASSFGQGGSDSPLHF. The CDR3 nucleotides are TGCGCCAGCAGCTTTGGACAGGGAGGTTCGGATTCACCCCTCCACTTT. Together with reference TRBV5-1 and TRBJ1-6, the CDR3 gives the full variable domain: KAGVTQTPRYLIKTRGQQVTLSCSPISGHRSVSWYQQTPGQGLQFLFEYFSETQRNKGNFPGRFSGRQFSNSRSEMNVSTLELGDSALYLCASSFGQGGSDSPLHFGNGTRLTVT.

This sequence joins TRBV5-1 and TRBJ1-1, with 7 bases that match TRBD1. Trimming took 0 bases from V and 2 from J; bases not matched to a gene: 4. The CDR3 consists of 15 residues. Germline assignment: CDR1 SGHRS and CDR2 YFSETQ. DNA for the CDR3: TGCGCCAGCAGCTTGGTTCAGGGGGTAAACACTGAAGCTTTCTTT. Translating gives CASSLVQGVNTEAFF.

The table lists this clone with a few counts. This chain connects TRBV5-4 to TRBJ1-1; possible D gene TRBD1, 6 bases. V was cut by 9 bases and J by 0 bases, with 12 bases left in between. Germline V gene sequence: CDR1 SGHNT, CDR2 YYREEE (reference sequence). CDR3 length: 13 residues. The CDR3 protein is CAMDSGVNTEAFF. Written as DNA, the CDR3 is TGTGCCATGGACAGTGGCGTGAACACTGAAGCTTTCTTT.

This chain links TRBV5-1 with TRBJ2-3; maybe TRBD1 (5 bases). The CDR3 length is 13 residues. Trimming left V 6 bases short and J 3 bases short, with 11 bases between. The germline V gene has CDR1 SGHRS and CDR2 YFSETQ. For the CDR3, the DNA is TGCGCCAGCATGACAGTTTCTACAGATACGCAGTATTTT. Protein sequence: CASMTVSTDTQYF.

This clone showed up just a few times. DNA for the CDR3: TGTGCCAGTAGTATGCAGGGACAGGGGAATCAGCCCCAGCATTTT. As protein: CASSMQGQGNQPQHF. The V call is TRBV19, the J call TRBJ1-5; 10 positions match TRBD1. J was trimmed by 4 bases and V by 3 bases; bases with no gene match: 3. The germline V gene encodes CDR1 LNHDA and CDR2 SQIVND (reference sequence). The CDR3 spans 15 residues. The full variable domain, its missing parts supplied by reference TRBV19 and TRBJ1-5, is DGGITQSPKYLFRKEGQNVTLSCEQNLNHDAMYWYRQDPGQGLRLIYYSQIVNDFQKGDIAEGYSVSREKKESFPLTVTSAQKNPTAFYLCASSMQGQGNQPQHFGDGTRLSIL.

The V and J genes are TRBV27 and TRBJ2-1, with a possible D match to TRBD1 (6 bases). Trimming stripped 2 bases from V and 7 bases from J, with 9 bases between. The CDR3 is made up of 13 amino acids. CDR1 and CDR2 (germline): MNHEY, SMNVEV (reference sequence). The CDR3 spells CASSLQGRNEQFF. CDR3 in DNA: TGTGCCAGCAGTTTACAGGGGCGGAATGAGCAGTTCTTC.

This clone was detected only a few times. The rearrangement uses TRBV13 and TRBJ2-2, with a possible D match to TRBD1 (6 bases). The germline CDR1 and CDR2 sequences are PRHDT and FYEKMQ (reference sequence). The V and J ends lost 5 bases and 2 bases respectively, with 12 bases between them. The CDR3 is 15 amino acids. The CDR3 sequence is CASSTGHLNTGELFF. In nucleotides, the CDR3 is TGTGCCAGCAGCACGGGACACCTCAACACCGGGGAGCTGTTTTTT.

The CDR3 DNA follows: TGTGCCAGCAGTTCAAGGGGCGGTTTAGGCTACACCTTC. As protein: CASSSRGGLGYTF. The chain employs TRBV6-5 and TRBJ1-2, with a possible D match to TRBD1 (5 bases). V lost 4 bases, J lost 8 bases, and 14 bases lay in between. Germline V gene lookup returns CDR1 MNHEY and CDR2 SVGAGI. The CDR3 loop spans 13 amino acids.